This TCR beta chain comes out of a study of cytomegalovirus exposure and HLA in healthy donors listed by TCRdb under 2017. Turning to the overall study: An earlier analysis of some 550 of the donors reported 250 to 300 Gb of sequence data and around 120 million unique TCR beta sequences from about 179 million T cells. The aim of the study was to test whether cataloging public T cell receptors could identify signatures of past pathogen exposure. A separate validation cohort of 100 to 150 different subjects was used in addition to the roughly 670-subject first cohort. Rather than drawing on any new phenotypic data, the later analysis identified candidate immune exposures from TCR beta sequences and the way those sequences occurred across donors. The number of donors typed differed by locus, with roughly 620-640 for A, B, C, DRB1 and DQB1, approximately 500 for DQA1, some 570 for DPA1, and over 400 for DPB1. Donor age, sex, ethnicity and CMV serostatus were compiled alongside the repertoire data. An earlier analysis of 587 of the donors used high-throughput TCR beta sequencing to judge whether each TCR beta V gene segment behaved as functional or pseudogenic. Every repertoire in the discovery cohort had been generated on one and the same sequencing platform. In a later analysis, previously published TCR beta repertoires from about 640 donors were re-analyzed and high-resolution HLA genotyping was added so that TCR occurrence patterns could be studied. Four to six DR-DQ haplotypes were handled as single units for association and clustering, since linkage in the cohort was strong. A later genetic analysis used genome-wide SNP genotypes for about 65% of the 666 donors, treating that subset as a discovery cohort. An early release that covered about 600 HLA-typed donors contained about 300 gigabases of sequencing data and around 80 million unique TCR sequences. Among about 400 genotyped donors of the cohort, an average of roughly 230,000 unique TCR beta nucleotide sequences was sequenced per donor, of which roughly 18% were non-productive. The study used immunosequencing to profile the T cell repertoires of more than 650 subjects and linked those repertoires to cytomegalovirus serostatus. To predict cytomegalovirus infection status, the study combined high-throughput TCR immunosequencing, statistical association of individual TCRs with disease status, and machine learning. Among the roughly 430 genotyped donors, more than 70% belonged to the genetic ancestry cluster associated with self-reported Caucasian donors. Class I and class II HLA loci were covered by the typing at four-digit resolution. General study outcomes and caveats: A later analysis found that TCR association rates varied across HLA loci, with DRB1 alleles showing the most associated TCRs and HLA-C alleles the fewest. Most CMV-associated TCR beta chains appeared to be HLA-restricted in a later analysis, and the HLA associations seemed to be driven largely by CMV exposure. Cytomegalovirus status was reported to be diagnosed by the classifier with high specificity and sensitivity in both the original and validation cohorts. In an earlier analysis of some 500 of the donors, most TCR beta V segments were observed in productive rearrangements about 87% or about 30% of the time, broadly matching IMGT annotations. In a later analysis, several top co-occurrence clusters were reported to appear linked to parvovirus B19, influenza, CMV and Epstein-Barr virus. Compared with the approximately 710-donor mean, donors in an Asian-associated ancestry cluster had fewer N-insertions in productive TCRs, according to a later genetic analysis. According to the authors, the approach could potentially be generalized to other disease states and immunological phenotypes. An association between a missense DCLRE1C variant and V-gene and J-gene trimming of TCR beta chains was found in a later genetic analysis and replicated in an independent cohort. HLA typing was unavailable for some donors at each locus, so association tests used only the typed subset. Because the 87-base-pair reads could not distinguish some IMGT-functional V segments, including TRBV6-2 and TRBV6-3, those segments were excluded. Only TCR beta chains were sequenced in this cohort, and the absence of alpha or paired-chain data limited detectable features. At a false discovery rate of 0.05, a later analysis linked 16,000 or so TCR beta sequences to specific HLA alleles. For the cohort, immune exposure information was limited to CMV serostatus. In vitro tests confirmed that three of the cytomegalovirus-associated TCR beta chains recognize cytomegalovirus antigens. Correlated functional status among segregating V segments might be attributable to linkage disequilibrium, but an unknown experimental factor could not be ruled out. In the study, approximately 160 TCR beta chains were listed as associated with cytomegalovirus. The earlier analysis of approximately 590 of the donors excluded some 16 rarely observed V segments, including chromosome 9 orphons, because counts were too low. The presence/absence analyses assumed that sequencing depth was roughly uniform across donors, and that assumption may not be true. A cluster of highly shared sequence variants was judged likely to be a technical artifact of the sequencing pipeline. Most TCR sequences were observed very rarely across donors, whereas some public TCRs were present in many individuals. In a later analysis, HLA-associated TCR beta chains were found to be more clonally expanded and to have lower generation probabilities than equally common non-associated chains. A further reported finding was that TCR beta sequences accurately predicted the HLA-A and HLA-B alleles for most subjects in the first cohort. Strong co-occurrence of HLA alleles, especially DR and DQ, made assigning TCR associations to individual alleles difficult.

Libraries were made using the immunoSEQ multiplex PCR assay. The multiplex PCR relied on a mix of 60 forward primers for TCR Vbeta segments and 13 reverse primers for TCR Jbeta segments. The CDR3 region of rearranged TCR beta genes was amplified from genomic DNA by a multiplex PCR assay. Amplified TCR beta libraries were sequenced as 87-base-pair reads on the Illumina HiSeq System. The study's processing was this. A later analysis counted approximately 74 million unique TCR beta chains across the 666 repertoires, and about 10 million of these chains were shared by at least two donors. Raw reads were error-corrected and collapsed into unique sequences with a nearest-neighbor algorithm that merged closely related sequences to remove PCR and sequencing errors. To assign V, D and J gene segments, CDR3 sequences were aligned to IMGT reference sequences. For a sequence to be retained, a match of at least six nucleotides to both a V gene segment and a J gene segment was required. Rearrangements were called productive when the CDR3 lacked stop codons and stayed in frame with V and J; all others were non-productive. Following IMGT convention, CDR3 was defined as the stretch from the second conserved V-encoded cysteine up to the conserved J-encoded phenylalanine. The earlier analysis of about 530 of the donors excluded any sequence lacking an unambiguous match to a single V gene segment. An earlier analysis of fewer than 650 of the donors classified V segments as functional when productive rearrangements were above 56.7% and as segregating when the standard deviation between donors was above 5%. A statistical classification framework was built to diagnose cytomegalovirus status from the catalog of TCR beta chain sequences. In a later analysis, V and J genes were assigned by comparing TCR nucleotide sequences against IMGT/GENE-DB human TR gene sequences. The TCRdist pipeline was used in a later analysis to assign CDR3 sequences and most-parsimonious VDJ recombination scenarios. In a later analysis, each TCR beta chain was defined by its CDR3 amino acid sequence together with its V-gene family, and reads without a unique V-gene family were excluded. In a later analysis, some 600 highly shared, low-generation-probability nucleotide sequences were removed to address suspected cross-contamination and a sequencing artifact. For each public chain, a later analysis derived a clonal expansion index from normalized ranks of inferred template counts within each repertoire. In a later analysis, generation probabilities were computed using a VDJ recombination model fitted to out-of-frame rearrangements, and the results were checked against IGoR. In a later analysis, TCR-TCR, TCR-HLA and TCR-CMV co-occurrence was scored with hypergeometric tests, and a repertoire-size bias correction was applied to TCR pairs. False discovery rates were estimated in a later analysis by permuting HLA or CMV assignments 20 times. In a later analysis, co-occurring TCRs were grouped using DBSCAN, and TCRdist sequence similarity was added for clustering within HLA-allele-positive subsets. Repertoires with fewer than 30,000 or more than 120,000 public chains, plus five repertoires with anomalous nucleotide sharing, were excluded from co-occurrence clustering. This immuneACCESS table, as held by TCRdb, lists in-frame sequences with V and J called but not all clones. Of the missing ones, under half trace to an unresolved V gene in checked studies; the others have no known cause. V, J and clone size are those of that table, while D and trimming were read from the DNA. This sample comprises roughly 150,000 clones, roughly 67% of them detected only once. Roughly 5.2% of the sample is taken by the ten largest.

The cohort consisted of some 730 healthy bone marrow donors. At the time of sampling, every cohort member was nominally healthy, though immune exposures that went unrecorded were likely present. The donor was CMV seropositive and belonged to the group of some 290 seropositive cohort members. Every donor gave a peripheral blood sample, and the peripheral blood mononuclear cells from that sample were used for TCR beta sequencing. Genomic DNA extraction from the blood cell samples was performed with the Qiagen DNeasy Blood Extraction Kit. The germline V gene gives CDR1 as SGDLS and CDR2 as YYNGEE. The junction shows trimming of 4 bases on V and 0 bases on J, plus 10 bases between the germline ends. The CDR3 goes from the cysteine to the phenylalanine over 14 residues. Just CDR3 DNA is preserved here, 42 bases in frame from base 1. Comments on this clone: Its antigen is currently not known. Base qualities are missing; no much larger clone stands one base away.

The receptor was derived from a young woman in good health and CMV-seropositive. The sequencing sample was made of PBMCs. The chain is assembled from TRBV9 and TRBJ2-5; TRBD2 might be the D gene, on 6 matching bases. The DNA reads TGTGCCAGCAGCACCCGGGACTACCAAGAGACCCAGTACTTC. It translates to CASSTRDYQETQYF.